These 20 T cell receptor beta chains originate from one sample sequenced in a study of T cells after yellow fever vaccination. TCRdb called the 5' RACE reads again in MiXCR, with one record for every CDR3 protein. Here the sample spans just under 600,000 distinct CDR3 sequences, roughly 14% being singletons. This specimen consisted of PBMCs, obtained on the day of the yellow fever booster vaccination. The receptors derive from a man under 40 who received the YFV17D yellow fever vaccine.

This clonotype was counted between two and nine times. V is TRBV7-3 and J is TRBJ2-5, with a weak D call TRBD1 (6 bases). Looked up from germline, CDR1 is SGHTA and CDR2 is FQGTGA. Trimming shortened V by 5 bases and J by 2 bases, and 15 bases separated the two germline ends. This CDR3 region has 15 residues. CDR3 loop: CASSPRGDIQETQYF. CDR3 bases: TGTGCCAGCAGCCCCCGAGGGGACATTCAAGAGACCCAGTACTTC.

A few counts support this clonotype. The CDR3 nucleotides are TGTGCCACCAGTGATGCGGGGGTCCAAGCCGCGAACACCGGGGAGCTGTTTTTT. Translated, it gives CATSDAGVQAANTGELFF. The rearrangement links TRBV24-1 to TRBJ2-2; 7 positions match TRBD2. CDR1 and CDR2 from the germline V gene are KGHDR and SFDVKD. The CDR3 extends over 18 amino acids. Trimming cost V 3 bases and J 0 bases; bases outside gene matches: 9.

V and J are TRBV7-9 and TRBJ2-1, with D possibly matching TRBD1 (6 bases). V was clipped by 1 base and J by 9 bases, with 16 bases between them. CDR1 is SEHNR and CDR2 is FQNEAQ in the germline V gene (reference sequence). The CDR3 extends over 15 amino acids. The CDR3 DNA sequence: TGTGCCAGCAGCTTAGTCTTCGCAGGGGCAAGTGAGCAGTTCTTC. Translation: CASSLVFAGASEQFF.

This clonotype turned up a few times. This chain connects TRBV11-2 to TRBJ2-2; no clear D gene. V lost 0 bases and J lost 5, with 7 bases in between. Germline V gene lookup returns CDR1 SGHAT and CDR2 FQNNGV. The CDR3 has 14 amino acids. CDR3 nucleotide sequence: TGTGCCAGCAGCTTAGATCAGATAACCGGGGAGCTGTTTTTT. Translating it yields CASSLDQITGELFF.

V and J are TRBV28 and TRBJ2-7, with D unclear. Trimming left V 7 bases short and J 6 bases short, with 13 bases between. This CDR3 contains 12 residues. From germline, CDR1 is MDHEN and CDR2 SYDVKM. CDR3: CASTSNSREQYF. The CDR3 nucleotides read TGTGCCAGCACCTCGAACAGCCGCGAGCAGTACTTC.

V usage is TRBV20-1 and J usage is TRBJ2-7, with 7 nucleotides matching TRBD2. Germline loops: CDR1 DFQATT, CDR2 SNEGSKA (reference sequence). With V trimmed by 6 bases and J by 4 bases, 6 bases remained unmatched. The CDR3 has 12 residues. This chain's CDR3 is CSAAGDRYEQYF. In nucleotides, the CDR3 is TGCAGTGCCGCGGGAGACCGATACGAGCAGTACTTC.

The chain uses TRBV11-2 and TRBJ2-7; 7 bases are shared with TRBD2. This CDR3 spans 14 amino acids. V shed 5 bases, J shed 4 bases, and the junction held 8 bases outside the gene matches. Germline CDR1 is SGHAT and CDR2 is FQNNGV. As DNA, the CDR3 is TGTGCCAGCAGCAATCCCGGACTAGTATACGAGCAGTACTTC. Translating it yields CASSNPGLVYEQYF.

The sample holds a few counts of this clonotype. The J gene is TRBJ2-3, the V gene TRBV4-1; weak D call: TRBD2 (6 bases). Germline-derived CDR1 and CDR2 are MGHRA and YSYEKL. This CDR3 is built from 15 residues. V was shortened by 2 bases and J by 4 bases, with 13 bases between the two germline ends. As DNA, the CDR3 is TGCGCCAGCAGCCAACGGGGGATGGGGGCAGATACGCAGTATTTT. Encoded protein: CASSQRGMGADTQYF.

V is TRBV6-2 or TRBV6-3 and J is TRBJ2-6; 9 bases are a match to TRBD1. CDR1 MNHEY and CDR2 SVGEGT come from the germline V gene. J gave up 2 bases and V 6 bases, and 8 bases lay outside the gene matches. The CDR3 totals 17 residues. CDR3 sequence (DNA): TGTGCCAGCAGAGACCCCGGGACAGGGACTGGGGCCAACGTCCTGACTTTC. Protein sequence: CASRDPGTGTGANVLTF.

This clonotype appeared a few times. The rearrangement uses TRBV5-1 and TRBJ2-5; D possibly corresponds to TRBD2 (6 bases). This CDR3 is 14 amino acids long. Germline CDR1 and CDR2: SGHRS and YFSETQ. V was cut by 4 bases and J by 5 bases, with 15 bases left in between. The CDR3 protein is CASSPGTPKETQYF. The CDR3 region has the DNA TGCGCCAGCAGCCCTGGGACTCCGAAGGAGACCCAGTACTTC.

V and J are TRBV11-2 and TRBJ2-3; the match to TRBD2 covers 10 bases. CDR3 length: 20 residues. V trimming: 1 base; J trimming: 0 bases; junction bases outside the gene matches: 13. Per germline, CDR1 SGHAT and CDR2 FQNNGV. DNA for the CDR3: TGTGCCAGCAGCTTAGGATCCCTAGCGGGAGCGGAGGACAGCACAGATACGCAGTATTTT. This translates into CASSLGSLAGAEDSTDTQYF.

This clonotype showed up just a few times. This rearrangement joins TRBV6-2 or TRBV6-3 to TRBJ2-5; no firm D call. This CDR3 has 12 residues. The V gene's germline CDR1 is MNHEY and CDR2 SVGEGT. V was pared by 3 bases and J by 5 bases, with 7 bases between. The DNA for the CDR3 is TGTGCCAGCAGTTATATCGGGGAGACCCAGTACTTC. The encoded protein is CASSYIGETQYF.

The rearrangement links TRBV11-2 to TRBJ2-3; 16 bases match TRBD2. The CDR3 runs 19 residues. Germline CDR1 reads SGHAT; CDR2 reads FQNNGV. Trimming removed 6 bases from V and 6 bases from J; junction bases left unmatched: 15. The CDR3 spells CASRLSGTSGRAGSDTQYF. The CDR3 nucleotides read TGTGCCAGCAGATTGTCCGGGACTAGCGGGAGGGCCGGGTCGGATACGCAGTATTTT.

This clonotype has only a few counts. The chain has TRBV2 and TRBJ2-5; 10 nucleotides align to TRBD1. J was trimmed by 4 bases and V by 2 bases; bases with no gene match: 4. Germline V lookup: CDR1 SNHLY, CDR2 FYNNEI. There are 15 residues in the CDR3. CDR3: CASSESRDRGETQYF. The CDR3 nucleotides read TGTGCCAGCAGTGAAAGCCGGGACAGGGGAGAGACCCAGTACTTC.

The V and J genes are TRBV20-1 and TRBJ2-3; the D gene is possibly TRBD2 (5 bases). CDR3 length equals 13 residues. In germline, CDR1 is DFQATT, CDR2 SNEGSKA (reference sequence). V shed 3 bases and J shed 3 bases, with 10 bases lying between them. CDR3: CSASGIATDTQYF. Here the CDR3 DNA reads TGCAGTGCTAGCGGGATCGCTACAGATACGCAGTATTTT.

The sample holds a few counts of this clonotype. The chain recombines TRBV28 with TRBJ1-2, with D unresolved. CDR3 length equals 13 residues. Germline V CDR1 and CDR2: MDHEN, SYDVKM. The V and J ends lost 6 bases and 4 bases respectively, with 12 bases between them. CDR3 region: CASSPGDLYGYTF. CDR3 in DNA: TGTGCCAGCAGCCCCGGAGACCTCTATGGCTACACCTTC.

This chain links TRBV29-1 with TRBJ1-1; D remains ambiguous. The CDR3 is made up of 14 amino acids. Trimming took off 4 bases at V and 1 base at J, with 13 bases between the two ends. CDR1 is SQVTM, CDR2 ANQGSEA, per germline. CDR3 nucleotides: TGCAGCGTTGGTGGCCGGACCCGGAACACTGAAGCTTTCTTT. Translated, it gives CSVGGRTRNTEAFF.

This clonotype has just a few counts. This chain joins TRBV7-8 and TRBJ2-7, with D perhaps given as TRBD1 or TRBD2 (5 bases each). Trimming removed 5 bases at V and 3 bases at J, with 14 bases between. Germline CDR1 SGHVS, CDR2 FQNEAQ. This CDR3 spans 14 amino acids. CDR3 coding DNA: TGTGCCAGCAGCACCCGGGACGGGAACTACGAGCAGTACTTC. This translates into CASSTRDGNYEQYF.

This sequence joins TRBV18 and TRBJ2-4; TRBD2 matches 11 bases. After removal of 3 bases from V and 13 bases from J, the junction contained 5 bases not matched to a gene. CDR1 and CDR2 (germline): KGHSH, LQKENI. The CDR3 has 13 residues. As DNA, the CDR3 is TGTGCCAGCTCACCTGGGACTAGCGGTTCCCAGTACTTC. It is translated as CASSPGTSGSQYF.

This clonotype was counted only a few times. The rearrangement uses TRBV4-1 and TRBJ2-1; unclear D gene. V was shortened by 0 bases and J by 6 bases, with 12 bases between the two germline ends. CDR3 length: 15 amino acids. The germline CDR1 and CDR2 sequences are MGHRA and YSYEKL. The chain's CDR3 is CASSQDPARTNEQFF. In nucleotides, the CDR3 is TGCGCCAGCAGCCAAGACCCGGCTAGAACCAATGAGCAGTTCTTC.